This T cell receptor (beta chain) derives from a study of metastatic and nonmetastatic thyroid tumors. Study information: A comparison of repertoires was made across blood and tumor or nodule tissue from malignant and benign thyroid patients.

This clone has only a few counts. Its specificity is unknown. V dropped 0 bases and J dropped 2 bases, with 23 bases sitting between them. The CDR3 has 19 residues. Looked up from germline, CDR1 is MGHRA and CDR2 is YSYEKL. Before thyroid surgery, none of the patients had received any treatment. Authors' data handling: Built for papillary thyroid cancer, a distant-metastasis classifier drew on CDR3 differences across clinicopathological groups. TCRdb reprocessed the PCR reads via MiXCR. V and J calls and clone size were set by TCRdb, not the authors. The data hold about 92,000 clones, with around 14% observed a single time. The study's findings and limits: Within blood and tumor, benign nodules reportedly had significantly lower TCR beta diversity than malignant thyroid tumors did.

This TCR was sampled from a female donor with papillary thyroid cancer or a benign thyroid nodule (not recorded which). Some clones in this sample may be carry-over from other donors' samples. The sample was blood. The chain couples TRBV4-1 to TRBJ2-7; TRBD1 or TRBD2 may be the D gene (5 bases each). The CDR3 spells CASSQDDGEGSNLPYEQYF. The CDR3 nucleotides are TGCGCCAGCAGCCAAGATGACGGCGAGGGGTCCAATTTACCCTACGAGCAGTACTTC.